The 20 T cell receptor beta chains below come from one sample, sequenced in a study of T cells expressing NK-cell markers. TCRdb re-called the 5' RACE reads and shows each CDR3 protein once, DNA omitted. Listed are approximately 380,000 distinct CDR3 sequences; roughly 5.2% falls within the top ten. Sequencing was done on a sample of blood T cells: a sorted CD56 or NKG2C T cell subset, CD4+ or CD8+ T cells, or bulk PBMC T cells (not recorded which). These receptors all stem from a man aged 18-75 years in good health.

V is TRBV6-1 and J is TRBJ1-5; TCRdb indicates TRBD1, and absent DNA this call remains unverified. CDR1 and CDR2 from the germline V gene are MNHNS and SASEGT. The CDR3 has 15 residues. Here the CDR3 reads CASTKDRAGNQPQHF.

The chain links TRBV12-3 or TRBV12-4 to TRBJ2-7; TCRdb calls TRBD1, which cannot be checked without DNA. This CDR3 region has 12 residues. CDR3 region: CASSNLGRGQYF.

The rearrangement joins TRBV7-9 to TRBJ2-7; TCRdb names TRBD1, which stays unverified in the absence of DNA. The CDR3 is 13 residues long. Per germline, CDR1 SEHNR and CDR2 FQNEAQ (reference sequence). The CDR3: CASSRTGANEQYF.

The chain links TRBV10-1 to TRBJ1-1. Germline V lookup: CDR1 WNHNN, CDR2 SYGVQD (reference sequence). There are 14 residues in the CDR3. This CDR3 is CASSESGVFPEAFF.

The chain uses TRBV7-9 and TRBJ2-1; there is no DNA to check the TCRdb D call of TRBD1. Germline lookup yields CDR1 SEHNR and CDR2 FQNEAQ (reference sequence). The CDR3 has 12 amino acids. CDR3 sequence reads: CASSLGQGRPFF.

V and J are TRBV5-1 and TRBJ2-3; without DNA, the TCRdb call of TRBD1 cannot be checked. The CDR3 contains 17 residues. The germline V gene has CDR1 SGHRS and CDR2 YFSETQ. CDR3 protein: CASSPLLQGAIPDTQYF. Using reference TRBV5-1 and TRBJ2-3 for the parts outside the CDR3, the full variable domain is KAGVTQTPRYLIKTRGQQVTLSCSPISGHRSVSWYQQTPGQGLQFLFEYFSETQRNKGNFPGRFSGRQFSNSRSEMNVSTLELGDSALYLCASSPLLQGAIPDTQYFGPGTRLTVL.

The J gene is TRBJ1-5, the V gene TRBV7-8. Per the germline V gene, CDR1 is SGHVS and CDR2 is FQNEAQ. CDR3 length: 15 amino acids. CDR3 residues: CASSLIWGSEQPQHF.

This chain's CDR3 is CASSPRTGNSKNEQYF. The chain combines TRBV12-3 or TRBV12-4 with TRBJ2-7; absent DNA, TCRdb's TRBD1 call cannot be checked. This CDR3 contains 16 residues.

The genes are TRBV20-1 and TRBJ1-3; with no DNA, the TCRdb D assignment of TRBD1 cannot be verified. The CDR3 has 14 amino acids. Germline CDR1 and CDR2: DFQATT and SNEGSKA (reference sequence). Here the CDR3 reads CSARDSGQGRTIYF.

The chain couples TRBV24-1 to TRBJ2-1; there is no DNA to check the TCRdb D call of TRBD1. The CDR3 is made up of 16 amino acids. Germline loops: CDR1 KGHDR, CDR2 SFDVKD. CDR3 sequence reads: CATSDPGTHTYNEQFF.

The V and J genes are TRBV28 and TRBJ1-5; TCRdb reports TRBD1, a call that lacks DNA to check it against. The CDR3 is made up of 18 amino acids. Germline CDR1 is MDHEN and CDR2 is SYDVKM. The CDR3 sequence is CASSSSWGTPYSNQPQHF.

The chain recombines TRBV5-1 with TRBJ2-3; TCRdb lists TRBD2, though no DNA is available to test this call. Germline CDR1 is SGHRS and CDR2 is YFSETQ. CDR3 length: 16 residues. The CDR3 loop reads CASSLLSGGPGDTQYF.

V gene TRBV5-6 combines with J gene TRBJ1-2. Germline V gene lookup returns CDR1 SGHDT and CDR2 YYEEEE. The CDR3 totals 13 residues. CDR3 amino acids: CASSLERVWGYTF.

The chain couples TRBV7-2 to TRBJ2-5. This CDR3 is built from 13 residues. Germline-derived CDR1 and CDR2 are SGHTA and FQGNSA. The CDR3: CASSFKLVGTQYF.

V usage is TRBV18 and J usage is TRBJ2-1. This CDR3 spans 11 amino acids. Germline-derived CDR1 and CDR2 are KGHSH and LQKENI. CDR3 sequence: CASSRDNEQFF.

This chain joins TRBV7-2 and TRBJ1-6. This CDR3 contains 15 residues. Per germline, CDR1 SGHTA and CDR2 FQGNSA. CDR3 residues: CASSLAGSPNSPLHF.

The rearrangement links TRBV5-1 to TRBJ2-2; TCRdb names TRBD2, which stays unverified in the absence of DNA. The CDR3 covers 15 residues. CDR1 SGHRS and CDR2 YFSETQ come from the germline V gene. CDR3 sequence reads: CASSLALLAQRELFF.

The chain recombines TRBV6-1 with TRBJ2-4; TCRdb selects TRBD1, and the lack of DNA leaves this call unchecked. The length of the CDR3 is 17 residues. Germline CDR1 is MNHNS and CDR2 is SASEGT. The CDR3 sequence: CASSARRVAGDKNIQYF.

CDR3 residues: CASSLGGSPSTDTQYF. This rearrangement joins TRBV12-3 or TRBV12-4 to TRBJ2-3. The CDR3 totals 16 residues.

The J gene is TRBJ1-1, the V gene TRBV4-2; the TRBD1 assignment by TCRdb is unverifiable without DNA. The germline V gene encodes CDR1 LGHNA and CDR2 YNFKEQ. The CDR3 loop spans 15 amino acids. The chain's CDR3 is CASSQSETGALAAFF.